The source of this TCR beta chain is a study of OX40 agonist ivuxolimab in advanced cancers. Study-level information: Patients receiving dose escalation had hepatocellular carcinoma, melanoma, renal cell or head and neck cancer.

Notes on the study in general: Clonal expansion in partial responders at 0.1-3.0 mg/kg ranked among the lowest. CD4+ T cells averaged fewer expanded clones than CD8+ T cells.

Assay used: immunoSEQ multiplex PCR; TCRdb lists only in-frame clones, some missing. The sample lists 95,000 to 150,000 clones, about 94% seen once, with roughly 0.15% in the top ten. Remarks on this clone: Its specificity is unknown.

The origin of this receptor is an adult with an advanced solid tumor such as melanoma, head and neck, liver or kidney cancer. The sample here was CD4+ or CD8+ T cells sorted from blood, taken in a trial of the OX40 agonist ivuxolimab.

CDR3 in amino acids: CASRETGSTYNEQFF. The CDR3 nucleotides are TGTGCCAGCAGGGAAACAGGGAGTACCTACAATGAGCAGTTCTTC. The chain combines TRBV6-6 with TRBJ2-1; possible D gene TRBD1, 6 bases. Deletions cut 6 bases from V and 2 bases from J, with 14 bases between. The CDR3 has 15 residues. Germline CDR1 is MNHNY and CDR2 is SVGAGI (reference sequence).